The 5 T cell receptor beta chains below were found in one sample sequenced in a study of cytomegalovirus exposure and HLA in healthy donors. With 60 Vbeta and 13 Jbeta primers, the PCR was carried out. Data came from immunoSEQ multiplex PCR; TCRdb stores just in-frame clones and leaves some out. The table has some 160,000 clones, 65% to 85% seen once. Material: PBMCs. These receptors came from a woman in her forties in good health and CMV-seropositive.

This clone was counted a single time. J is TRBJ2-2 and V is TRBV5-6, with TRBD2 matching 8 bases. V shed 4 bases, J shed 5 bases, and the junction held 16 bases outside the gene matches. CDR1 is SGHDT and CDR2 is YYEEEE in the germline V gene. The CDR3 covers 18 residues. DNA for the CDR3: TGTGCCAGCAGCAGACTTAGACCCGGGGGGGCCAGAACCGGGGAGCTGTTTTTT. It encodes CASSRLRPGGARTGELFF. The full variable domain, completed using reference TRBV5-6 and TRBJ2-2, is DAGVTQSPTHLIKTRGQQVTLRCSPKSGHDTVSWYQQALGQGPQFIFQYYEEEERQRGNFPDRFSGHQFPNYSSELNVNALLLGDSALYLCASSRLRPGGARTGELFFGEGSRLTVL.

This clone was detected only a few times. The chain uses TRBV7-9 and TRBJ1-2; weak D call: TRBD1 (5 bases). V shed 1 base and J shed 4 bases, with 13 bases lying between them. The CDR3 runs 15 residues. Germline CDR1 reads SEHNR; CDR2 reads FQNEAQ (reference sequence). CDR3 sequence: CASSLVRTGGYGYTF. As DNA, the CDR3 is TGTGCCAGCAGCTTAGTGAGGACGGGGGGCTATGGCTACACCTTC.

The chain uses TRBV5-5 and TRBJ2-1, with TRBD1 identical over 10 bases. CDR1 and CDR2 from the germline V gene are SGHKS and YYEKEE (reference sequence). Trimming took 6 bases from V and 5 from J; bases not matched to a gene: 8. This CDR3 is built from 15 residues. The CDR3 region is CASIRGQGLNNEQFF. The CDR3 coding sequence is TGTGCCAGCATCCGGGGACAGGGGTTAAACAATGAGCAGTTCTTC. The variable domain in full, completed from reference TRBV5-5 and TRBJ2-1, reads DAGVTQSPTHLIKTRGQQVTLRCSPISGHKSVSWYQQVLGQGPQFIFQYYEKEERGRGNFPDRFSARQFPNYSSELNVNALLLGDSALYLCASIRGQGLNNEQFFGPGTRLTVL.

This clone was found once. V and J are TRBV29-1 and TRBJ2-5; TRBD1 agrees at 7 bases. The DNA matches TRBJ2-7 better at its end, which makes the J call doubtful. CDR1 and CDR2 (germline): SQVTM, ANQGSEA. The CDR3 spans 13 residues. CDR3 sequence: CSVEGDSSYEQYF. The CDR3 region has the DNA TGCAGCGTTGAGGGGGACAGCTCCTACGAGCAGTACTTC.

The CDR3 nucleotides read TGTGCCAGCAGCCGCTATGGGGACCCGACAGGGGGCTACACCTTC. Translating it yields CASSRYGDPTGGYTF. The chain combines TRBV6-1 with TRBJ1-2; 7 bases are a match to TRBD1. Looked up from germline, CDR1 is MNHNS and CDR2 is SASEGT. The CDR3 contains 15 residues. V lost 6 bases to trimming and J lost 8 bases; unmatched junction nucleotides: 15.